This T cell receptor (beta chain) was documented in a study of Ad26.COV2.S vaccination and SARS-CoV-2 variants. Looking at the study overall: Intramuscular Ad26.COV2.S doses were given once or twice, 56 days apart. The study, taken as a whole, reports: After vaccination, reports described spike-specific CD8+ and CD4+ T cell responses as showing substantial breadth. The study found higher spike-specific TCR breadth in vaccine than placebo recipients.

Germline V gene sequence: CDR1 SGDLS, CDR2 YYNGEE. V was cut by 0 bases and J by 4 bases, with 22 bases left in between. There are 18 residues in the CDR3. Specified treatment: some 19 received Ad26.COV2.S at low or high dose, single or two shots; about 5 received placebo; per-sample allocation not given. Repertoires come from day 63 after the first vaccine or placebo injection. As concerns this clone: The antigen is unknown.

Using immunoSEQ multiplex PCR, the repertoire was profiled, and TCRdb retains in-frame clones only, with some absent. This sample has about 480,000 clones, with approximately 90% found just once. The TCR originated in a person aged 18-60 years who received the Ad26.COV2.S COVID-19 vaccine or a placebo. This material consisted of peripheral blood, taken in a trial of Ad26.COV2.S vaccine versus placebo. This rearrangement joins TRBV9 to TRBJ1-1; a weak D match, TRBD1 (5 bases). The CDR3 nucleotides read TGTGCCAGCAGCGTAGACCCATACCCCCAGGGCGGAGGCACTGAAGCTTTCTTT. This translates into CASSVDPYPQGGGTEAFF. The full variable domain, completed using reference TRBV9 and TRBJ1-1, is DSGVTQTPKHLITATGQRVTLRCSPRSGDLSVYWYQQSLDQGLQFLIQYYNGEERAKGNILERFSAQQFPDLHSELNLSSLELGDSALYFCASSVDPYPQGGGTEAFFGQGTRLTVV.